This paragraph covers one T cell receptor (beta chain) sequence. Its antigen is not identified. V was pared by 5 bases and J by 6 bases, with 17 bases between. CDR1 is LNHNV, CDR2 YYDKDF, per germline (reference sequence). The CDR3 length is 15 residues. The data are from a study of identical twins. Study outcomes and limitations: With beta out-of-frame sequences, excess sharing by twins was weaker. High-abundance cord blood beta clonotypes had fewer insertions; memory repertoires showed none.

Template switching supplied a universal primer site; unique molecular identifiers were carried on the cDNA. Each CDR3 protein is one row after TCRdb ran MiXCR on the 5' RACE reads. The table has hundreds of thousands of distinct CDR3 sequences, 10% to 15% seen once. The data were also submitted as part of a second study, on yellow fever vaccine responses in identical twins. That source reports: Twins reportedly mounted vaccine T cell responses that seemed partly convergent, partly personalized.

The source of this sequence is a woman aged 18-30 years in good health. Sequencing was carried out using PBMCs. The J gene is TRBJ1-5, the V gene TRBV15; a weak D match, TRBD1 (5 bases). This CDR3 is CATSPDSGEGQPQHF. CDR3 DNA sequence: TGTGCCACCAGCCCCGACAGTGGCGAGGGTCAGCCCCAGCATTTT.